The source of this TCR beta chain is a study of blood T cell repertoires in COVID-19. Study-level information: There were acute and convalescent COVID-19 samples, and they came from the United States, Italy and Spain. T cells, B-cell-depleted T cells, or PBMCs supplied cDNA or gDNA.

Original processing methods: The assay estimated nucleated cells by amplifying reference gene primers. Assay: immunoSEQ multiplex PCR; the TCRdb copy retains only in-frame clones and omits some. Clonal size and the V and J genes are those of that table, whereas D and trimming came from the DNA. Among tens of thousands of clones listed, roughly 84% were seen once. From germline, CDR1 is SEHNR and CDR2 FQNEAQ (reference sequence). V was pared by 6 bases and J by 1 base, with 15 bases between. The CDR3 is 16 amino acids. Sequencing was done on a sample of peripheral blood. This sequence was found in a man aged 45-65 years with acute or convalescent COVID-19. This sequence joins TRBV7-9 and TRBJ2-2, with D possibly TRBD2 on 6 matching bases. CDR3 residues: CASSTRGKRNTGELFF. CDR3 in DNA: TGTGCCAGCAGTACACGCGGGAAGAGGAACACCGGGGAGCTGTTTTTT.